This T cell receptor beta chain was sequenced during a study of CD8+ T cells in alopecia areata. Looking at the study overall: Those patients who were treated received oral tofacitinib, which was given at 5 to 10 mg twice daily for moderate-to-severe alopecia areata. Findings and caveats of the study: For lesional scalp, especially alopecia totalis/universalis, clonality was higher than in normal scalp. TCR sharing was clearer in mice than between patients, perhaps partly owing to patient HLA diversity.

With respect to this clone: Antigen: not known.

Trimming removed 5 bases from V and 0 bases from J, with 14 bases in between. Germline loops: CDR1 SGHTA, CDR2 FQGNSA. There are 16 residues in the CDR3. RNA extraction was followed by reverse transcription into cDNA, which acted as the sequencing template. Assay used: immunoSEQ multiplex PCR; TCRdb lists only in-frame clones, some missing. The data show over 85,000 clones, around 60% seen once. Treatment in this sample: oral pan-JAK inhibitor, 5-10 mg twice daily. Alopecia areata patients gave lesional scalp punch biopsies and peripheral blood samples. This specimen was CD8+ T cells sorted from blood, taken at week 4, from a patient treated with tofacitinib. This chain joins TRBV7-2 and TRBJ1-5; no firm D call. This clonotype was obtained from a human donor with alopecia areata. CDR3: CASSGNGGYSNQPQHF. Written as DNA, the CDR3 is TGTGCCAGCAGCGGGAACGGAGGATATAGCAATCAGCCCCAGCATTTT.